This entry lists 25 T cell receptor beta chains sequenced from one sample in a study of T cells in localized non-small cell lung cancer. Produced via immunoSEQ multiplex PCR; TCRdb's table is partial and in-frame only. The sample lists about 24,000 clones; 80% to 85% were seen once. Sequencing was performed on PBMCs, taken before any cancer treatment. These receptors all come from a man between 40 and 75 years old with stage II lung adenocarcinoma.

The CDR3 DNA is TGTGCTAGTGGTTTGGTAGGTTACGAGCAGTACTTC. This codes for CASGLVGYEQYF. The chain combines TRBV12-5 with TRBJ2-7; D is undetermined. Germline V gene lookup returns CDR1 LGHNT and CDR2 FRNRAP. The CDR3 has 12 amino acids. Trimming removed 0 bases from V and 4 bases from J, with 4 bases in between.

The chain joins TRBV30 to TRBJ2-3; D might be TRBD2 (5 bases). The CDR3 contains 12 residues. CDR1 is GTSNPN, CDR2 SVGIG, per germline (reference sequence). CDR3 loop: CAGRRMRDTQYF. The CDR3 nucleotides are TGTGCTGGGAGAAGGATGCGAGATACGCAGTATTTT.

V usage is TRBV10-3 and J usage is TRBJ1-6; possibly TRBD1 for D (5 bases). Between the trimmed V and J ends, which lost 6 bases and 13 bases, there was a span of 19 bases. The CDR3 contains 14 residues. CDR1 and CDR2 (germline): ENHRY, SYGVKD. CDR3 region: CAIRERDRTSPLHF. CDR3 nucleotide sequence: TGTGCCATCAGAGAGCGGGACCGCACCTCCCCCCTCCACTTT.

This clone was seen just once. The chain joins TRBV7-2 to TRBJ1-1; weak D call: TRBD1 (5 bases). V was pared by 10 bases and J by 0 bases, with 15 bases between. The CDR3 extends over 14 amino acids. Per germline, CDR1 SGHTA and CDR2 FQGNSA. This CDR3 reads CAIKPQGLNTEAFF. The CDR3 DNA reads TGTGCCATCAAGCCCCAGGGTTTGAACACTGAAGCTTTCTTT.

This clone is categorized as medium-sized. The gene calls are TRBV14 and TRBJ2-5, with D possibly TRBD1 on 5 matching bases. The CDR3 runs to 13 residues. V lost 4 bases, J lost 5 bases, and 11 bases lay in between. Germline CDR1 SGHDN, CDR2 FVKESK. The CDR3 DNA is TGTGCCAGCAGCCCCGTTAGGGGTGAGACCCAGTACTTC. This gives the protein CASSPVRGETQYF.

This chain joins TRBV28 and TRBJ2-3; D is uncertain. Germline lookup yields CDR1 MDHEN and CDR2 SYDVKM. V gave up 5 bases and J gave up 2 bases, with 14 bases separating them. The CDR3 length is 15 residues. Here the CDR3 reads CASSAPSAHTDTQYF. CDR3 DNA sequence: TGTGCCAGCAGTGCCCCCAGCGCACACACAGATACGCAGTATTTT. The entire variable domain, with the rest obtained from reference TRBV28 and TRBJ2-3, is as follows: DVKVTQSSRYLVKRTGEKVFLECVQDMDHENMFWYRQDPGLGLRLIYFSYDVKMKEKGDIPEGYSVSREKKERFSLILESASTNQTSMYLCASSAPSAHTDTQYFGPGTRLTVL.

This clone has more than one count but fewer than ten. This CDR3 reads CASSPVTGGTEAFF. The CDR3 region has the DNA TGCGCCAGCAGCCCCGTGACAGGGGGCACTGAAGCTTTCTTT. V and J are TRBV5-1 and TRBJ1-1; TRBD1 matches at 9 bases. This CDR3 contains 14 residues. CDR1 is SGHRS and CDR2 is YFSETQ in the germline V gene. V lost 4 bases to trimming and J lost 4 bases; unmatched junction nucleotides: 5.

This clone was seen a few times. The chain uses TRBV29-1 and TRBJ2-5, with D possibly matching TRBD1 (5 bases). This CDR3 is 12 amino acids long. V lost 3 bases and J lost 2, with 7 bases in between. Germline CDR1 is SQVTM and CDR2 is ANQGSEA. The chain's CDR3 is CSVERQQETQYF. The CDR3 DNA sequence: TGCAGCGTTGAGCGACAGCAAGAGACCCAGTACTTC.

V usage is TRBV6-5 and J usage is TRBJ2-2; D is unresolved. CDR1 MNHEY and CDR2 SVGAGI come from the germline V gene. The V end was cut by 4 bases, the J end by 5 bases, with 11 bases between. The CDR3 loop spans 14 amino acids. The DNA for the CDR3 is TGTGCCAGCAGTTTAGCCCCTGGGACCGGGGAGCTGTTTTTT. Protein product: CASSLAPGTGELFF.

Details on this clone: The same CDR3 is also encoded by other DNA sequences in this sample. The chain employs TRBV4-1 and TRBJ1-1, with D tentatively TRBD1 (6 bases). Trimming shortened V by 0 bases and J by 5 bases, and 13 bases separated the two germline ends. Per germline, CDR1 MGHRA and CDR2 YSYEKL. The CDR3 contains 15 residues. The CDR3 DNA is TGCGCCAGCAGCCAAGAAGGCAGGGGATGGACTGAAGCTTTCTTT. It yields the protein CASSQEGRGWTEAFF.

This chain links TRBV12-5 with TRBJ2-3; 9 bases fit TRBD1. With 7 bases clipped from V and 2 bases from J, the junction kept 7 bases outside the gene matches. The CDR3 runs 15 residues. CDR1 and CDR2 from the germline V gene are LGHNT and FRNRAP. The CDR3 nucleotides are TGTGCTAGTGATAAACAGGGGGCGATCACAGATACGCAGTATTTT. This sequence encodes CASDKQGAITDTQYF.

This chain connects TRBV6-4 to TRBJ2-7; a weak D match, TRBD2 (7 bases). The V gene lost 3 bases and the J gene lost 5 bases, with 17 bases spanning the gap. Germline CDR1 reads MRHNA; CDR2 reads SNTAGT. This CDR3 is 15 amino acids long. CDR3 sequence: CASSEGVGGLDEQYF. The CDR3 coding sequence is TGTGCCAGCAGTGAGGGTGTGGGGGGGCTCGACGAGCAGTACTTC.

The chain couples TRBV18 to TRBJ2-5; D not certain. Germline V lookup: CDR1 KGHSH, CDR2 LQKENI. Trimming pared 0 bases from V and 5 bases from J, leaving 13 bases between. The CDR3 covers 15 residues. The CDR3 DNA sequence: TGTGCCAGCTCACCACCGGGTTTATGGCAGGAGACCCAGTACTTC. Translated, it gives CASSPPGLWQETQYF.

This clone was seen a single time. The J gene is TRBJ2-1, the V gene TRBV7-9; D remains ambiguous. V lost 6 bases and J 3 bases, leaving 6 bases between the germline ends. Germline V gives CDR1 SEHNR, CDR2 FQNEAQ (reference sequence). This CDR3 region has 12 residues. CDR3 amino acids: CASSSHYNEQFF. The CDR3 region has the DNA TGTGCCAGCAGTTCACACTACAATGAGCAGTTCTTC.

This clone was seen a handful of times. The chain uses TRBV6-5 and TRBJ1-2, with TRBD1 identical over 8 bases. The CDR3 is 15 amino acids. Unmatched junction bases numbered 9, after V lost 2 bases and J lost 7 bases. Germline CDR1 is MNHEY and CDR2 is SVGAGI. CDR3 protein: CASSYAGGGVGGYTF. CDR3 in DNA: TGTGCCAGCAGTTACGCAGGGGGCGGAGTGGGTGGCTACACCTTC.

This chain uses TRBV18 with TRBJ2-3; a possible D gene is TRBD1 (5 bases). Germline assignment: CDR1 KGHSH and CDR2 LQKENI. Trimming removed 2 bases from V and 1 base from J, with 7 bases in between. The CDR3 length is 14 residues. CDR3 in DNA: TGTGCCAGCTCACCAGTACAGGGCACAGATACGCAGTATTTT. This encodes CASSPVQGTDTQYF.

The chain employs TRBV6-5 and TRBJ2-2; D unclear. Germline CDR1 and CDR2: MNHEY and SVGAGI. This CDR3 region has 11 residues. The V and J ends lost 6 bases and 8 bases respectively, with 7 bases between them. The CDR3 DNA follows: TGTGCCAGCAGGTTATTGGGGGAGCTGTTTTTT. It yields the protein CASRLLGELFF.

The CDR3 spells CASSYGPENIQYF. The CDR3 coding sequence is TGTGCCAGCAGCTACGGACCGGAAAACATTCAGTACTTC. V and J are TRBV14 and TRBJ2-4; no clear D gene. The V gene's germline CDR1 is SGHDN and CDR2 FVKESK. V was shortened by 5 bases and J by 5 bases, with 10 bases between the two germline ends. The CDR3 consists of 13 residues.

The chain is built from TRBV6-6 and TRBJ1-4; TRBD1 aligns across 8 bases. The CDR3 is 13 amino acids. Germline V gives CDR1 MNHNY, CDR2 SVGAGI (reference sequence). The V segment lost 8 bases and the J segment 6 bases; nucleotides outside the gene matches: 5. CDR3 amino acids: CASDQGADEKLFF. The DNA for the CDR3 is TGTGCCAGCGATCAGGGGGCAGATGAAAAACTGTTTTTT.

The chain couples TRBV5-6 to TRBJ2-5; D may be TRBD1 (6 bases). V lost 3 bases to trimming and J lost 6 bases, with 15 bases between them. The CDR3 is made up of 14 amino acids. Germline CDR1 is SGHDT and CDR2 is YYEEEE. The CDR3 here is CASSWRSGEQTQYF. CDR3 coding DNA: TGTGCCAGCAGCTGGAGGTCAGGGGAACAGACCCAGTACTTC.

This clone has only one observation. The J gene is TRBJ2-3, the V gene TRBV27; the match to TRBD2 covers 9 bases. Germline values: CDR1 MNHEY, CDR2 SMNVEV (reference sequence). The CDR3 consists of 17 residues. The ends lost 3 bases at V and 5 bases at J; junction bases unmatched: 12. CDR3 sequence: CASSLRVLTSGLDTQYF. The CDR3 DNA reads TGTGCCAGCAGTTTGAGGGTATTGACTAGCGGATTAGATACGCAGTATTTT.

This clone was recorded once. The rearrangement uses TRBV19 and TRBJ2-3; D not resolved. This CDR3 contains 13 residues. V was clipped by 6 bases and J by 3 bases, with 10 bases between them. The germline gives CDR1 LNHDA, CDR2 SQIVND (reference sequence). The chain's CDR3 is CASRRAKTDTQYF. In nucleotides, the CDR3 is TGTGCCAGTAGACGGGCCAAGACAGATACGCAGTATTTT.

The chain links TRBV5-1 to TRBJ2-7, with 8 bases aligning to TRBD1. The junction had 10 bases not matched to a gene; V was cut back by 5 bases and J by 6 bases. Per the germline V gene, CDR1 is SGHRS and CDR2 is YFSETQ. There are 14 residues in the CDR3. CDR3 nucleotides: TGCGCCAGCAGGAAAGGACAGGGTTCGATCGAGCAGTACTTC. It yields the protein CASRKGQGSIEQYF.

This clone was observed a handful of times. The rearrangement uses TRBV27 and TRBJ1-2, with 7 nucleotides matching TRBD1. The CDR3 loop spans 14 amino acids. The V gene end was trimmed by 5 bases and the J gene end by 2 bases; junction bases not matched to a gene: 5. From germline, CDR1 is MNHEY and CDR2 SMNVEV (reference sequence). CDR3 in DNA: TGTGCCAGCAGTCCCCCGACAGGGAACTATGGCTACACCTTC. Translating gives CASSPPTGNYGYTF.

For this clone: Other DNA sequences in the sample encode the same CDR3. The V gene is TRBV6-5, the J gene TRBJ2-7, with D possibly matching TRBD1 (5 bases). From germline, CDR1 is MNHEY and CDR2 SVGAGI. This CDR3 comprises 13 residues. V shed 4 bases and J shed 4 bases, with 11 bases lying between them. The CDR3 sequence is CASSFAPGYEQYF. CDR3 bases: TGTGCCAGCAGTTTCGCCCCAGGGTACGAGCAGTACTTC.